Following are 2 T cell receptor beta chains from one sample sequenced in a study of Graves' ophthalmopathy and Graves' hyperthyroidism. TCR beta CDR3 amplification used RNA transcripts. HTBI primers were employed in first-round RT-PCR, then a second-round multiplex PCR followed. TCRdb independently ran MiXCR on the multiplex PCR reads; one entry per CDR3 protein. The sample contains just over 600,000 distinct CDR3 sequences, 22% of which appear only once. Sequenced: peripheral blood. Every receptor here comes from a woman under 30 with stable Graves' hyperthyroidism. Some clones in this sample may be carry-over from other donors' samples.

This clonotype has ten or more counts. One junction end disagrees with the germline gene, perhaps due to a read error. This rearrangement joins TRBV12-3 or TRBV12-4 to TRBJ2-4; TRBD2 is a possible D gene (5 bases). The CDR3 extends over 17 amino acids. CDR3 protein: CASSLATTQQSKNIKYF. The CDR3 DNA reads as TGTGCCAGCAGTTTAGCGACTACACAACAGAGCAAAAACATTAAGTACTTC.

CDR3 residues: CSARLGTGAYEQYF. CDR3 in DNA: TGCAGCGCACGACTCGGGACAGGAGCCTACGAGCAGTACTTC. The V call is TRBV29-1, the J call TRBJ2-7; the match to TRBD1 covers 8 bases. This CDR3 has 14 residues. Germline V gene sequence: CDR1 SQVTM, CDR2 ANQGSEA. V lost 7 bases and J lost 2; bases outside the gene matches: 10.